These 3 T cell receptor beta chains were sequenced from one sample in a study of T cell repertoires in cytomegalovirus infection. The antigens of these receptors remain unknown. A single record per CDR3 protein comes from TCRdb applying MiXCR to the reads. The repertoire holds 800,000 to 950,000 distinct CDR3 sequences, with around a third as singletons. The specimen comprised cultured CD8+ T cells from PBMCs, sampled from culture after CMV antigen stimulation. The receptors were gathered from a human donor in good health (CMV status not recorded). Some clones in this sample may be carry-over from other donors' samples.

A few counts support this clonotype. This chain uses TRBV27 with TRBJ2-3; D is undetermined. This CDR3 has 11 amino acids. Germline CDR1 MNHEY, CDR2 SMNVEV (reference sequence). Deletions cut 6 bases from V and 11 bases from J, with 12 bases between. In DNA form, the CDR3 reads TGTGCCAGCAGATCGGGCGGAGTGCAGTATTTT. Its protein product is CASRSGGVQYF.

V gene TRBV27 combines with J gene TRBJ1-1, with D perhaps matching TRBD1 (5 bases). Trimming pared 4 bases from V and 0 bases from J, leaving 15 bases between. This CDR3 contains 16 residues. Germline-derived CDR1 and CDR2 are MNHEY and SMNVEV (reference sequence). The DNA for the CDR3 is TGTGCCAGCAGTTATTTAGACAGACACTTGAACACTGAAGCTTTCTTT. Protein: CASSYLDRHLNTEAFF.

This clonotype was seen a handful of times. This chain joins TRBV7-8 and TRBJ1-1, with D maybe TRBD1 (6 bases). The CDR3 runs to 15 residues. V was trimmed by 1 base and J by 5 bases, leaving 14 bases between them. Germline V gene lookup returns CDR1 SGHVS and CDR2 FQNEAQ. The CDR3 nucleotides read TGTGCCAGCAGCTTAGGGGTACAGGGTTGGACTGAAGCTTTCTTT. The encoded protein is CASSLGVQGWTEAFF.